A single sample is the source of the 25 T cell receptor beta chains below, sequenced in a study of T cell responses to AZD1222 COVID-19 vaccine. TCRdb keeps only in-frame clones here, not all; method: immunoSEQ multiplex PCR. The repertoire holds 100,000 or so clones, with more than 85% as singletons. The sequencing used peripheral blood, collected 28 days after the second AZD1222 dose. The receptors derive from an adult who received the AZD1222 COVID-19 vaccine.

The genes are TRBV6-5 and TRBJ1-2; 7 bases are shared with TRBD1. The V and J ends lost 7 bases and 4 bases, in that order; junction bases with no gene match: 6. The CDR3 is 13 residues long. Germline CDR1 and CDR2: MNHEY and SVGAGI. In nucleotides, the CDR3 is TGTGCCAGCATAGGGGGCAGGGCCTATGGCTACACCTTC. Translating gives CASIGGRAYGYTF.

As DNA, the CDR3 is TGTGCCAGTAGTATAAGGCTGGAACAGCCCCAGCATTTT. This gives the protein CASSIRLEQPQHF. The chain carries TRBV19 and TRBJ1-5, with unresolved D. V lost 2 bases and J lost 7, with 9 bases in between. The germline CDR1 and CDR2 sequences are LNHDA and SQIVND (reference sequence). The CDR3 length is 13 residues.

This chain joins TRBV7-8 and TRBJ1-4; TRBD1 matches at 9 bases. Trimming at V came to 4 bases and at J to 0 bases, leaving 3 bases not matched to a gene. The CDR3 is 16 amino acids. CDR1 and CDR2 from the germline V gene are SGHVS and FQNEAQ. CDR3 sequence: CASSSGQGATNEKLFF. The CDR3 bases are TGTGCCAGCAGCTCGGGACAGGGTGCAACTAATGAAAAACTGTTTTTT.

The V call is TRBV6-4, the J call TRBJ1-5; 8 positions agree with TRBD1. The CDR3 spans 14 residues. J was trimmed by 6 bases and V by 5 bases; bases with no gene match: 6. Germline values: CDR1 MRHNA, CDR2 SNTAGT. The CDR3 DNA follows: TGTGCCAGCAGTCCCCAGGGGGCCGGTCAGCCCCAGCATTTT. Translation gives CASSPQGAGQPQHF.

The chain employs TRBV10-3 and TRBJ1-2; no clear D. V shed 3 bases and J shed 2 bases, with 7 bases lying between them. The length of the CDR3 is 13 residues. Germline V gene sequence: CDR1 ENHRY, CDR2 SYGVKD. CDR3 amino acids: CAISDDPNYGYTF. The DNA for the CDR3 is TGTGCCATCAGTGACGACCCCAACTATGGCTACACCTTC.

The genes are TRBV15 and TRBJ2-1; tentative D call: TRBD2 (6 bases). Germline V gene lookup returns CDR1 LNHNV and CDR2 YYDKDF (reference sequence). Trimming stripped 1 base from V and 5 bases from J, with 15 bases between. This CDR3 is built from 16 residues. CDR3: CATSRVRGGSDNEQFF. The CDR3 region has the DNA TGTGCCACCAGCAGAGTGCGGGGCGGGTCGGACAATGAGCAGTTCTTC.

The V gene is TRBV4-1, the J gene TRBJ1-1; D possibly corresponds to TRBD1 (6 bases). Germline CDR1 reads MGHRA; CDR2 reads YSYEKL. CDR3 length: 17 residues. V lost 3 bases to trimming and J lost 2 bases, with 19 bases between them. The DNA of the CDR3 is TGCGCCAGCAGCCAGGGACCGGGGGGCGCAGGTAACACTGAAGCTTTCTTT. Protein sequence: CASSQGPGGAGNTEAFF.

V is TRBV10-3 and J is TRBJ2-2, with 8 bases identical to TRBD2. This CDR3 is built from 16 residues. CDR1 and CDR2 (germline): ENHRY, SYGVKD. Germline trimming cut 1 base from V and 5 bases from J; bases unmatched to any gene: 6. In nucleotides, the CDR3 is TGTGCCATCAGTGAGTTGGCGGGGGGCCATACCGGGGAGCTGTTTTTT. Its protein product is CAISELAGGHTGELFF.

The rearrangement uses TRBV19 and TRBJ1-1; 8 bases are a match to TRBD1. Germline lookup yields CDR1 LNHDA and CDR2 SQIVND (reference sequence). After removal of 2 bases from V and 6 bases from J, the junction contained 8 bases not matched to a gene. The CDR3 contains 15 residues. In DNA, the CDR3 is TGTGCCAGTAGTATATCCAGGGGGCCCGGGGCTGAAGCTTTCTTT. Protein product: CASSISRGPGAEAFF. Variable domain in full (rest from reference TRBV19 and TRBJ1-1): DGGITQSPKYLFRKEGQNVTLSCEQNLNHDAMYWYRQDPGQGLRLIYYSQIVNDFQKGDIAEGYSVSREKKESFPLTVTSAQKNPTAFYLCASSISRGPGAEAFFGQGTRLTVV.

The chain employs TRBV27 and TRBJ1-1; D perhaps matches TRBD1 (6 bases). The V end was cut by 7 bases, the J end by 4 bases, with 19 bases between. Per germline, CDR1 MNHEY and CDR2 SMNVEV (reference sequence). The CDR3 covers 15 residues. For the CDR3, the DNA is TGTGCCAGCACCCAGCAGGGGCAGGGGCGCACTGAAGCTTTCTTT. This codes for CASTQQGQGRTEAFF.

The chain carries TRBV6-1 and TRBJ1-1; unclear D gene. The CDR3 is 15 residues long. Germline assignment: CDR1 MNHNS and CDR2 SASEGT. The V end lost 2 bases, the J end lost 5 bases, and 15 bases lay between the germline ends. The CDR3 bases are TGTGCCAGCAGTGAATCCGCTGGCTGGGGTACTGAAGCTTTCTTT. It is translated as CASSESAGWGTEAFF.

The chain combines TRBV7-2 with TRBJ2-3; TRBD2 matches 10 bases. With V trimmed by 5 bases and J by 2 bases, 7 bases remained unmatched. The CDR3 has 16 amino acids. Germline V gene data show CDR1 as SGHTA and CDR2 as FQGNSA. For the CDR3, the DNA is TGTGCCAGCAGCCCCAAGCGGGGGGGCTTCACAGATACGCAGTATTTT. This translates into CASSPKRGGFTDTQYF.

In its sample, this clone was seen once. This sequence joins TRBV25-1 and TRBJ2-7; D unclear. The germline CDR1 and CDR2 sequences are MGHDK and SYGVNS. This CDR3 has 13 residues. V lost 4 bases to trimming and J lost 3 bases, with 10 bases between them. The CDR3 DNA sequence: TGTGCCAGCAGTGCCTCCAGAGACTACGAGCAGTACTTC. This sequence encodes CASSASRDYEQYF.

Points on this clone: The same CDR3 is also encoded by other DNA sequences in this sample. The rearrangement uses TRBV27 and TRBJ1-2; D unclear. CDR1 is MNHEY, CDR2 SMNVEV, per germline (reference sequence). The V end lost 0 bases, the J end lost 2 bases, and 7 bases lay between the germline ends. This CDR3 region has 14 residues. This chain's CDR3 is CASSLSRRNYGYTF. Here the CDR3 DNA reads TGTGCCAGCAGTTTATCGAGAAGGAACTATGGCTACACCTTC.

The CDR3 is CASSLEGAGNEKLFF. For the CDR3, the DNA is TGTGCCAGCAGCTTAGAGGGGGCGGGTAATGAAAAACTGTTTTTT. The rearrangement joins TRBV7-2 to TRBJ1-4; 7 bases map to TRBD1. V lost 1 base to trimming and J lost 4 bases; unmatched junction nucleotides: 3. The V gene's germline CDR1 is SGHTA and CDR2 FQGNSA. The CDR3 is made up of 15 amino acids. The full variable domain, with the rest looked up from reference TRBV7-2 and TRBJ1-4, is GAGVSQSPSNKVTEKGKDVELRCDPISGHTALYWYRQSLGQGLEFLIYFQGNSAPDKSGLPSDRFSAERTGGSVSTLTIQRTQQEDSAVYLCASSLEGAGNEKLFFGSGTQLSVL.

The chain is built from TRBV19 and TRBJ2-3, with 9 bases lining up with TRBD1. V shed 2 bases and J 3 bases; nucleotides not matched to a gene: 6. Germline CDR1 is LNHDA and CDR2 is SQIVND (reference sequence). The CDR3 has 16 residues. Written as DNA, the CDR3 is TGTGCCAGTAGTATATTTACAGGGGGCCTAACAGATACGCAGTATTTT. Protein: CASSIFTGGLTDTQYF.

The chain joins TRBV12-3 or TRBV12-4 to TRBJ1-5, with D unresolved. CDR3 length: 12 amino acids. Trimming shortened V by 3 bases and J by 9 bases, and 9 bases separated the two germline ends. In nucleotides, the CDR3 is TGTGCCAGCAGTTTCTTCCAATCGCCCCAGCATTTT. Translation: CASSFFQSPQHF.

This chain uses TRBV30 with TRBJ1-4; possibly TRBD1 for D (5 bases). The V and J ends lost 5 bases and 8 bases respectively, with 21 bases between them. The CDR3 consists of 15 residues. Germline CDR1 GTSNPN, CDR2 SVGIG (reference sequence). CDR3 bases: TGTGCCTGGGAGCCTGGCGGGGGAGGTTGGGAAAAACTGTTTTTT. Its translation: CAWEPGGGGWEKLFF. The full variable domain, with the rest looked up from reference TRBV30 and TRBJ1-4, is SQTIHQWPATLVQPVGSPLSLECTVEGTSNPNLYWYRQAAGRGLQLLFYSVGIGQISSEVPQNLSASRPQDRQFILSSKKLLLSDSGFYLCAWEPGGGGWEKLFFGSGTQLSVL.

Here the CDR3 reads CASRRGGTGELGRFF. DNA for the CDR3: TGTGCCAGCAGAAGGGGGGGGACAGGGGAACTCGGTCGGTTCTTC. The rearrangement uses TRBV2 and TRBJ2-1; 10 positions match TRBD1. CDR1 and CDR2 (germline): SNHLY, FYNNEI. CDR3 size: 15 residues. The trim removed 6 bases at V and 15 bases at J, leaving 17 bases unmatched.

This clone occurred once. The chain combines TRBV3-1 (or the pseudogene TRBV3-2) with TRBJ1-1, with D uncertain. With 4 bases removed from V and 1 base from J, the gap between germline ends came to 7 bases. CDR1 LGHDT and CDR2 YNNKEL come from the germline V gene (reference sequence). This CDR3 region has 13 residues. The DNA for the CDR3 is TGTGCCAGCAGCCTTACAGAGAACACTGAAGCTTTCTTT. Translated, it gives CASSLTENTEAFF.

V and J are TRBV6-2 or TRBV6-3 and TRBJ2-7; no clear D gene. The germline gives CDR1 MNHEY, CDR2 SVGEGT. V was pared by 0 bases and J by 1 base, with 7 bases between. This CDR3 region has 14 residues. The CDR3 nucleotides read TGTGCCAGCAGTTACTCGTTCCGATCCTACGAGCAGTACTTC. Protein: CASSYSFRSYEQYF.

The genes are TRBV4-3 and TRBJ1-4; TRBD1 is a possible D gene (5 bases). This CDR3 region has 19 residues. Trimming removed 3 bases at V and 8 bases at J, with 28 bases between. CDR1 and CDR2 (germline): LGHNA, YSLEER. The CDR3 coding sequence is TGCGCCAGCAGCCAGGGGTCGATGGCAGGGCCGAGCCGGGGGGAAAAACTGTTTTTT. It encodes CASSQGSMAGPSRGEKLFF.

The chain is built from TRBV6-5 and TRBJ1-6; D is ambiguous. Looked up from germline, CDR1 is MNHEY and CDR2 is SVGAGI. Deletions cut 6 bases from V and 7 bases from J, with 16 bases between. This CDR3 has 15 residues. DNA of the CDR3: TGTGCCAGCAGGAAGCAGGTGAGGGTGAATTCACCCCTCCACTTT. Protein sequence: CASRKQVRVNSPLHF.

The gene calls are TRBV28 and TRBJ1-2; D might be TRBD1 (5 bases). The CDR3 totals 15 residues. V lost 6 bases, J lost 6 bases, and 20 bases lay in between. CDR1 is MDHEN, CDR2 SYDVKM, per germline. CDR3 DNA sequence: TGTGCCAGCAGCATCGCCTATAGGGGAACTAATGGCTACACCTTC. Translating it yields CASSIAYRGTNGYTF.

J is TRBJ2-1 and V is TRBV5-1; 10 bases are a match to TRBD1. Germline assignment: CDR1 SGHRS and CDR2 YFSETQ. The CDR3 totals 18 residues. Unmatched junction bases numbered 10, after V lost 4 bases and J lost 0 bases. CDR3 in DNA: TGCGCCAGCAGCCGGGGACAGGGGTACGTAGGCTCCTACAATGAGCAGTTCTTC. Protein product: CASSRGQGYVGSYNEQFF.